These T cell receptor beta chains were read from a single sample in a study of blood T cell repertoires in COVID-19. Profiling relied on immunoSEQ multiplex PCR, and the TCRdb table lists in-frame clones only, not all of them. In the table there are 80,000 or so clones, around 86% of which are singletons. Material for sequencing was peripheral blood. These receptors were collected from a human donor in a cohort sampled during active COVID-19. The conserved cysteine and the conserved F or W are not part of the CDR3 here. A D gene is named only where the DNA matches it firmly. Clone size appears in some rows only: once, few, many, or a class for an expanded clone.

CDR3aa: ASSVTSGGETQY
abundance: NA
j_gene: TRBJ2-5
d_gene: TRBD1
v_gene: TRBV2

CDR3aa: ASSLVAPPGQF
abundance: NA
j_gene: TRBJ2-1
d_gene: NA
v_gene: TRBV28

CDR3aa: ASSTGDRNEQY
abundance: NA
j_gene: TRBJ2-7
d_gene: TRBD1
v_gene: TRBV18

CDR3aa: ASSFSVEGGRGETQY
abundance: NA
j_gene: TRBJ2-5
d_gene: NA
v_gene: TRBV5-1

CDR3aa: ASSALGQGEKLF
abundance: NA
j_gene: TRBJ1-4
d_gene: TRBD1
v_gene: TRBV7-2

CDR3aa: ASRSDRGGTDTQY
abundance: NA
j_gene: TRBJ2-3
d_gene: TRBD1
v_gene: TRBV6-1

CDR3aa: ASSEAGATSHEQY
abundance: NA
j_gene: TRBJ2-7
d_gene: NA
v_gene: TRBV6-1

CDR3aa: ASSLVGRAGGPVGNEQF
abundance: NA
j_gene: TRBJ2-1
d_gene: TRBD2
v_gene: TRBV7-3

CDR3aa: ASGSAYNEQF
abundance: NA
j_gene: TRBJ2-1
d_gene: NA
v_gene: TRBV12-3/TRBV12-4

CDR3aa: ASSAGTAATNEKLF
abundance: NA
j_gene: TRBJ1-4
d_gene: TRBD1
v_gene: TRBV9

CDR3aa: ASSLQGAISYNEQF
abundance: NA
j_gene: TRBJ2-1
d_gene: TRBD1
v_gene: TRBV5-5

CDR3aa: ASSQDRGSNEKLF
abundance: NA
j_gene: TRBJ1-4
d_gene: TRBD1
v_gene: TRBV6-5

CDR3aa: ASSLGPGIYEQY
abundance: NA
j_gene: TRBJ2-7
d_gene: NA
v_gene: TRBV7-8

CDR3aa: ASSQSVGGPGANVLT
abundance: once
j_gene: TRBJ2-6
d_gene: NA
v_gene: TRBV5-1

CDR3aa: ASSRDRVPNQPQH
abundance: NA
j_gene: TRBJ1-5
d_gene: TRBD1
v_gene: TRBV19

CDR3aa: ASSLQGIIEETQY
abundance: NA
j_gene: TRBJ2-5
d_gene: NA
v_gene: TRBV27

CDR3aa: ASSSEIQVRFSSGNTIY
abundance: NA
j_gene: TRBJ1-3
d_gene: NA
v_gene: TRBV5-1

CDR3aa: ASSIGAPGNYGYT
abundance: NA
j_gene: TRBJ1-2
d_gene: NA
v_gene: TRBV19

CDR3aa: ATSPRQGAGGNTIY
abundance: NA
j_gene: TRBJ1-3
d_gene: TRBD1
v_gene: TRBV15

CDR3aa: ASSRGSAPGSYEQY
abundance: NA
j_gene: TRBJ2-7
d_gene: NA
v_gene: TRBV5-1

CDR3aa: ASSKDLIGQASFSSGNTIY
abundance: NA
j_gene: TRBJ1-3
d_gene: NA
v_gene: TRBV21-1

CDR3aa: ASSRGNRDAEAF
abundance: few
j_gene: TRBJ1-1
d_gene: NA
v_gene: TRBV4-1

CDR3aa: VTGLATGELF
abundance: NA
j_gene: TRBJ2-2
d_gene: NA
v_gene: TRBV7-2

CDR3aa: ARTGGEY
abundance: NA
j_gene: TRBJ2-7
d_gene: TRBD2
v_gene: TRBV5-3

CDR3aa: ASSKAGLAGWGGDTQY
abundance: NA
j_gene: TRBJ2-3
d_gene: TRBD2
v_gene: TRBV4-1

CDR3aa: ASSPGREKLF
abundance: NA
j_gene: TRBJ1-4
d_gene: NA
v_gene: TRBV18

CDR3aa: ASSEPTVNQPQH
abundance: NA
j_gene: TRBJ1-5
d_gene: NA
v_gene: TRBV6-1

CDR3aa: ASSFPPAGLAGGVEQF
abundance: NA
j_gene: TRBJ2-1
d_gene: TRBD2
v_gene: TRBV7-6

CDR3aa: ASKRGPFSTDTQY
abundance: NA
j_gene: TRBJ2-3
d_gene: TRBD2
v_gene: TRBV19

CDR3aa: ASRPLGGYSSTEAF
abundance: once
j_gene: TRBJ1-1
d_gene: NA
v_gene: TRBV19

CDR3aa: ASSPRGINEQF
abundance: NA
j_gene: TRBJ2-1
d_gene: NA
v_gene: TRBV14

CDR3aa: ASSEQGSSYEQY
abundance: NA
j_gene: TRBJ2-7
d_gene: NA
v_gene: TRBV2

CDR3aa: ASSRTSGGGAETQY
abundance: NA
j_gene: TRBJ2-5
d_gene: TRBD2
v_gene: TRBV5-1

CDR3aa: SASPGEKLF
abundance: NA
j_gene: TRBJ1-4
d_gene: NA
v_gene: TRBV20-1

CDR3aa: ATSVGLSYGYT
abundance: NA
j_gene: TRBJ1-2
d_gene: NA
v_gene: TRBV24-1

CDR3aa: ASRVGTVSNYGYT
abundance: NA
j_gene: TRBJ1-2
d_gene: TRBD1
v_gene: TRBV2

CDR3aa: ASGGRQGNTEAF
abundance: NA
j_gene: TRBJ1-1
d_gene: NA
v_gene: TRBV19

CDR3aa: ASSMRRGDYT
abundance: NA
j_gene: TRBJ1-2
d_gene: NA
v_gene: TRBV4-2

CDR3aa: ASSEPGTPWDEQF
abundance: NA
j_gene: TRBJ2-1
d_gene: NA
v_gene: TRBV25-1

CDR3aa: ASTQGDGYT
abundance: once
j_gene: TRBJ1-2
d_gene: TRBD1
v_gene: TRBV7-9

CDR3aa: ASSIGQGANTQY
abundance: NA
j_gene: TRBJ2-3
d_gene: TRBD1
v_gene: TRBV28

CDR3aa: ASSLQGGDYEQY
abundance: NA
j_gene: TRBJ2-7
d_gene: TRBD1
v_gene: TRBV6-5

CDR3aa: ASSPGTGWTGELF
abundance: few
j_gene: TRBJ2-2
d_gene: TRBD1
v_gene: TRBV3-1/TRBV3-2

CDR3aa: AWSVQGGGQPQH
abundance: NA
j_gene: TRBJ1-5
d_gene: TRBD1
v_gene: TRBV30

CDR3aa: ASSQEQGEGQPQH
abundance: NA
j_gene: TRBJ1-5
d_gene: TRBD1
v_gene: TRBV4-2

CDR3aa: ASSFEVTDTQY
abundance: NA
j_gene: TRBJ2-3
d_gene: NA
v_gene: TRBV5-6

CDR3aa: ASSPPGTVVNEQF
abundance: NA
j_gene: TRBJ2-1
d_gene: TRBD1
v_gene: TRBV5-6

CDR3aa: ASSYSIGEQY
abundance: NA
j_gene: TRBJ2-7
d_gene: NA
v_gene: TRBV6-5

CDR3aa: ASSSQGDTEAF
abundance: NA
j_gene: TRBJ1-1
d_gene: TRBD1
v_gene: TRBV7-8

CDR3aa: ASSARVHGSDTIY
abundance: NA
j_gene: TRBJ1-3
d_gene: NA
v_gene: TRBV2

CDR3aa: ASSWRGPGKALH
abundance: NA
j_gene: TRBJ1-6
d_gene: NA
v_gene: TRBV2

CDR3aa: AWTGGRGKLF
abundance: NA
j_gene: TRBJ1-4
d_gene: TRBD1
v_gene: TRBV30

CDR3aa: ASSVAARGGNTIY
abundance: NA
j_gene: TRBJ1-3
d_gene: NA
v_gene: TRBV9

CDR3aa: ASSHLTELGGYEQY
abundance: NA
j_gene: TRBJ2-7
d_gene: NA
v_gene: TRBV19